The subject of this entry is one T cell receptor (beta chain). What it recognizes is unknown. These data come from a study of Ad26.COV2.S vaccination and SARS-CoV-2 variants. General study results and limits: Researchers reported similar non-spike TCR breadth in vaccine and placebo recipients. The breadth of spike-specific CD8+ and CD4+ T cell responses after vaccination was reportedly substantial.

V was shortened by 9 bases and J by 4 bases, with 10 bases between the two germline ends. The CDR3 sequence is 12 residues long. Germline loops: CDR1 LNHDA, CDR2 SQIVND (reference sequence). Produced via immunoSEQ multiplex PCR; TCRdb's table is partial and in-frame only. The profile covers about 350,000 clones, with under 95% appearing a single time and 3.5% to 4.5% taken by the ten largest. This sample comprised peripheral blood, obtained after recovery from COVID-19. The receptor's source is a human donor who had recovered from COVID-19. The chain is built from TRBV19 and TRBJ1-3, with D unclear. CDR3 sequence: CASLRTGNTIYF. In DNA, the CDR3 is TGTGCCAGCCTTCGGACCGGAAACACCATATATTTT.